These T cell receptor beta chains were read from a single sample in a study of graft-versus-host responses after intestinal transplantation. Here immunoSEQ multiplex PCR was the method, and the copy in TCRdb shows in-frame clones only, minus some. The sample lists approximately 15,000 clones, roughly 60% occurring once. Sequences were derived from ileum tissue, sampled 524 days after transplant. The receptors shown here come from a human patient who received an intestinal transplant, so some T cells may come from the graft donor. Both conserved end residues are part of each CDR3. D genes are given only for firm matches. Clone size is given for some rows only: seen once, a few or many times, or a class if the clone is expanded.

j_gene,d_gene,v_gene,abundance,CDR3aa,CDR3nt
TRBJ2-7,.,TRBV19,.,CASSIGLTRAYEQYF,TGTGCCAGTAGTATTGGGCTTACCCGCGCCTACGAGCAGTACTTC
TRBJ2-3,.,TRBV28,medium-sized,CASSRDLAWTPTDTQYF,TGTGCCAGCAGCCGAGATCTAGCGTGGACTCCCACAGATACGCAGTATTTT
TRBJ2-1,TRBD2,TRBV9,.,CASSSSLSGEIFF,TGTGCCAGCAGCTCCTCTCTCAGCGGGGAGATTTTCTTC
TRBJ1-2,.,TRBV7-2,.,CASSFDRLLGYTF,TGTGCCAGCAGCTTTGACAGACTCCTAGGCTACACCTTC
TRBJ2-3,.,TRBV7-9,.,CASSSTSEADTQYF,TGTGCCAGCAGCTCAACCTCCGAGGCAGATACGCAGTATTTT
TRBJ2-7,TRBD2,TRBV19,.,CASSMGSGGSYEQYF,TGTGCCAGTAGTATGGGTTCGGGGGGATCCTACGAGCAGTACTTC
TRBJ2-2,.,TRBV7-9,.,CASSLSTGELFF,TGTGCCAGCAGCCTCTCCACCGGGGAGCTGTTTTTT
TRBJ2-7,TRBD1,TRBV7-2,.,CASSSQGRTYYEQYF,TGTGCCAGCAGCTCACAGGGGCGAACCTACTACGAGCAGTACTTC
TRBJ1-2,.,TRBV10-2,.,CASSESTALGYTF,TGCGCCAGCAGTGAGTCCACTGCTCTTGGCTACACCTTC
TRBJ2-7,.,TRBV11-3,.,CASSFPADTSYEQYF,TGTGCCAGCAGCTTCCCTGCGGACACCTCCTACGAGCAGTACTTC
TRBJ1-1,.,TRBV29-1,.,CSVARGGTEAFF,TGCAGCGTTGCGAGGGGAGGCACTGAAGCTTTCTTT
TRBJ2-7,TRBD1,TRBV2,.,CASSPAGGGYEQYF,TGTGCCAGCAGCCCAGCAGGGGGCGGCTACGAGCAGTACTTC
TRBJ2-1,TRBD2,TRBV2,.,CASRVTSGGANEQFF,TGTGCCAGCAGGGTGACTAGCGGGGGAGCGAATGAGCAGTTCTTC
TRBJ2-1,TRBD2,TRBV19,.,CASSIGTSGYNEQFF,TGTGCCAGTAGTATTGGGACTAGCGGATACAATGAGCAGTTCTTC
TRBJ1-2,TRBD1,TRBV19,.,CASKGTGGYEGYTF,TGTGCCAGTAAGGGGACAGGGGGGTATGAAGGCTACACCTTC
TRBJ2-2,.,TRBV29-1,few,CSGAVDWNTGELFF,TGCAGCGGGGCAGTTGATTGGAACACCGGGGAGCTGTTTTTT
TRBJ2-7,.,TRBV13,.,CASSLAQGGYEQYF,TGTGCCAGCAGCTTAGCCCAGGGTGGTTACGAGCAGTACTTC
TRBJ1-2,TRBD1,TRBV5-4,once,CASSGTGDYGYTF,TGTGCCAGCAGCGGGACAGGGGACTATGGCTACACCTTC
TRBJ1-1,TRBD1,TRBV6-1,medium-sized,CASSTTQGAGTEAFF,TGTGCCAGCAGCACTACCCAGGGGGCCGGCACTGAAGCTTTCTTT
TRBJ2-7,.,TRBV30,.,CAWSDAGDEQYF,TGTGCCTGGAGTGATGCAGGGGACGAGCAGTACTTC
TRBJ2-6,TRBD1,TRBV7-9,.,CASSLSRGQGSGANVLTF,TGTGCCAGCAGCCTTAGTCGGGGACAGGGGTCCGGGGCCAACGTCCTGACTTTC
TRBJ1-6,.,TRBV21-1,.,CASSKEGRDRAYNSPLHF,TGTGCCAGCAGCAAAGAGGGCCGGGACAGGGCCTATAATTCACCCCTCCACTTT
TRBJ2-1,.,TRBV19,.,CASSIRGSNNEQFF,TGTGCCAGTAGTATAAGGGGGAGCAACAATGAGCAGTTCTTC
TRBJ2-6,.,TRBV4-3,.,CASSQLAGVGANVLTF,TGCGCCAGCAGCCAATTGGCAGGGGTCGGGGCCAACGTCCTGACTTTC
TRBJ2-2,TRBD1,TRBV4-1,.,CASSQPDRGNTGELFF,TGCGCCAGCAGCCAGCCGGACAGGGGAAACACCGGGGAGCTGTTTTTT
TRBJ1-2,.,TRBV4-1,.,CASSQDLAGAAFYGYTF,TGCGCCAGCAGCCAAGATCTTGCGGGGGCCGCCTTCTATGGCTACACCTTC
TRBJ2-3,.,TRBV5-1,.,CASSPGVFTDTQYF,TGCGCCAGCAGCCCCGGGGTGTTCACAGATACGCAGTATTTT
TRBJ2-5,TRBD1,TRBV2,.,CASSRQGSETQYF,TGTGCCAGCAGTAGACAGGGATCAGAGACCCAGTACTTC
TRBJ1-5,.,TRBV7-2,few,CASSLDISNQPQHF,TGTGCCAGCAGCTTAGACATTAGCAATCAGCCCCAGCATTTT
TRBJ2-7,.,TRBV13,few,CASSFEGDEQYF,TGTGCCAGCAGCTTTGAGGGGGACGAGCAGTACTTC
TRBJ2-4,.,TRBV6-1,.,CASSDSIAKNIQYF,TGTGCCAGCAGTGACAGTATAGCCAAAAACATTCAGTACTTC
TRBJ1-1,.,TRBV19,.,CASSSKAGTEAFF,TGTGCCAGTAGTTCAAAGGCAGGGACTGAAGCTTTCTTT
TRBJ1-1,TRBD1,TRBV6-6,.,CASSYPRQGMNTEAFF,TGTGCCAGCAGTTACCCGAGACAGGGGATGAACACTGAAGCTTTCTTT
TRBJ2-2,TRBD1,TRBV7-8,.,CASIGGTGNTGELFF,TGTGCCAGCATCGGAGGGACAGGGAACACCGGGGAGCTGTTTTTT
TRBJ2-3,TRBD2,TRBV6-4,.,CASNETSSNADTQYF,TGTGCCAGCAATGAGACTAGCTCCAACGCAGATACGCAGTATTTT
TRBJ2-1,TRBD1,TRBV5-1,.,CASRIGQGNEQFF,TGCGCCAGCAGGATCGGACAGGGGAATGAGCAGTTCTTC
TRBJ1-2,.,TRBV4-3,.,CASSQARTRGNGYTF,TGCGCCAGCAGCCAAGCACGTACCAGGGGAAATGGCTACACCTTC
TRBJ1-1,.,TRBV5-6,few,CASSWTANTEAFF,TGTGCCAGCAGCTGGACAGCGAACACTGAAGCTTTCTTT
TRBJ1-6,.,TRBV7-2,.,CASSLAPGLRSPLHF,TGTGCCAGCAGCTTAGCGCCGGGACTTAGGTCACCCCTCCACTTT
TRBJ1-3,.,TRBV10-3,.,CASTVFSGNTIYF,TGTGCCAGCACAGTTTTCTCTGGAAACACCATATATTTT
TRBJ2-5,TRBD1,TRBV4-3,.,CASSQETGRETQYF,TGCGCCAGCAGCCAAGAGACAGGGCGGGAGACCCAGTACTTC
TRBJ1-3,TRBD1,TRBV11-2,.,CASSPGTVSGNTIYF,TGTGCCAGCAGCCCAGGGACAGTCTCTGGAAACACCATATATTTT
TRBJ1-1,TRBD1,TRBV5-1,.,CASSFTGVPNTEAFF,TGCGCCAGCAGTTTCACAGGGGTACCGAACACTGAAGCTTTCTTT
TRBJ2-5,TRBD2,TRBV27,.,CASSLGLAGIQETQYF,TGTGCCAGCAGTCTGGGACTAGCGGGGATCCAAGAGACCCAGTACTTC
TRBJ1-1,.,TRBV18,.,CASSSTRDEAFF,TGTGCCAGCTCATCGACCCGGGATGAAGCTTTCTTT
TRBJ2-7,TRBD1,TRBV18,.,CASSHGTEHEQYF,TGTGCCAGCTCCCACGGGACAGAACACGAGCAGTACTTC
TRBJ1-1,.,TRBV7-9,.,CASGRGGNTEAFF,TGTGCCAGCGGAAGGGGGGGGAACACTGAAGCTTTCTTT
TRBJ1-1,TRBD1,TRBV30,few,CAWIQGARGNTEAFF,TGTGCCTGGATCCAGGGGGCGCGAGGGAACACTGAAGCTTTCTTT
TRBJ2-2,.,TRBV13,few,CASSFEGPNTGELFF,TGTGCCAGCAGCTTCGAGGGCCCGAACACCGGGGAGCTGTTTTTT
TRBJ1-4,TRBD1,TRBV6-6,many,CASSPYYRGRDEKLFF,TGTGCCAGCAGTCCCTATTACAGGGGGAGAGATGAAAAACTGTTTTTT
TRBJ2-1,.,TRBV7-9,.,CASGSALSYNEQFF,TGTGCCAGCGGTAGCGCCCTCTCCTACAATGAGCAGTTCTTC
TRBJ2-3,TRBD2,TRBV7-2,.,CASSLASVAGGGRTQYF,TGTGCCAGCAGCTTAGCGTCGGTAGCGGGGGGTGGACGAACGCAGTATTTT
TRBJ1-5,TRBD1,TRBV28,large,CASSHKGTAPNNQPQHF,TGTGCCAGCAGTCATAAAGGGACAGCACCTAACAATCAGCCCCAGCATTTT
TRBJ1-5,.,TRBV7-2,.,CASSLRGTQPQHF,TGTGCCAGCAGCTTAAGGGGAACCCAGCCCCAGCATTTT
TRBJ2-5,.,TRBV25-1,.,CASSPKETQYF,TGTGCCAGCAGTCCAAAAGAGACCCAGTACTTC
TRBJ1-4,TRBD1,TRBV25-1,.,CASSEYQGQGTNEKLFF,TGTGCCAGCAGTGAATATCAGGGACAGGGGACAAATGAAAAACTGTTTTTT
TRBJ2-2,TRBD2,TRBV4-3,.,CASSPSIAGSTGELFF,TGCGCCAGCAGCCCAAGCATAGCGGGGTCAACCGGGGAGCTGTTTTTT